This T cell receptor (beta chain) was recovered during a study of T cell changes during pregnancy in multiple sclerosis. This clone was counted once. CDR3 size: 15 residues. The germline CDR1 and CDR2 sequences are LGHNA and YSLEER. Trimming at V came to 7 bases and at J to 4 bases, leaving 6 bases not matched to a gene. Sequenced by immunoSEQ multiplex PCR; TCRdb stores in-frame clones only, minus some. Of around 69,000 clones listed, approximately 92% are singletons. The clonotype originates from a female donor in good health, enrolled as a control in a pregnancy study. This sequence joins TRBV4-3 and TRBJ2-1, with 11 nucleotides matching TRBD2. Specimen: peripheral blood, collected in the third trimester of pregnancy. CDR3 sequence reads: CASKKGLAEYNEQFF. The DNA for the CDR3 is TGCGCCAGCAAAAAGGGACTAGCGGAGTACAATGAGCAGTTCTTC.